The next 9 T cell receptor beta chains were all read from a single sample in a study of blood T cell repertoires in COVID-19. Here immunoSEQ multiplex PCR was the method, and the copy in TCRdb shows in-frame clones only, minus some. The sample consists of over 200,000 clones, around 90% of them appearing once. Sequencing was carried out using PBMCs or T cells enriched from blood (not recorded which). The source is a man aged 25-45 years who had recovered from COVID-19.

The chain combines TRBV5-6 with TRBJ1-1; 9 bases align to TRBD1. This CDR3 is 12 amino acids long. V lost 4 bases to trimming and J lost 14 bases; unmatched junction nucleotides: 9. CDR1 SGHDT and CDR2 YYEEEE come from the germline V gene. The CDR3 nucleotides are TGTGCCAGCAGCCGACGGGACAGGGTATGGTTCTTT. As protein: CASSRRDRVWFF.

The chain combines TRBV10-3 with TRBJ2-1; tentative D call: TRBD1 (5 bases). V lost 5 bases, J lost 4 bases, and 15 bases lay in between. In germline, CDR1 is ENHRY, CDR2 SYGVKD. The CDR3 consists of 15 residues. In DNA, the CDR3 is TGTGCCATCAGTACCACAGAAGGGGCTTACAATGAGCAGTTCTTC. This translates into CAISTTEGAYNEQFF.

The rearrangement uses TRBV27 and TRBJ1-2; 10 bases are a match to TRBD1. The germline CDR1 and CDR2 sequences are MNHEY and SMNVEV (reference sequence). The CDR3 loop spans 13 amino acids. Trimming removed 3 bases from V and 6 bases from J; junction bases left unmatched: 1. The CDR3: CASSFGTGDGYTF. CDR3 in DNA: TGTGCCAGCAGTTTCGGGACAGGGGATGGCTACACCTTC.

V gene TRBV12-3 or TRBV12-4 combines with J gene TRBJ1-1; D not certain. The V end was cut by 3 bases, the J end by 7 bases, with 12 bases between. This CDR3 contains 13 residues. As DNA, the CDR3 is TGTGCCAGCAGTTTCAGAGGGAGGATTGAAGCTTTCTTT. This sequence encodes CASSFRGRIEAFF.

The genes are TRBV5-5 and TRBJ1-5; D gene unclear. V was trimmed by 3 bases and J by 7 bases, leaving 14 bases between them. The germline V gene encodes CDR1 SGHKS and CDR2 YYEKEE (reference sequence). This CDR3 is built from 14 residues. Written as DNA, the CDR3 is TGTGCCAGCAGCTATGACACCCCGGGGCAGCCCCAGCATTTT. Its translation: CASSYDTPGQPQHF.

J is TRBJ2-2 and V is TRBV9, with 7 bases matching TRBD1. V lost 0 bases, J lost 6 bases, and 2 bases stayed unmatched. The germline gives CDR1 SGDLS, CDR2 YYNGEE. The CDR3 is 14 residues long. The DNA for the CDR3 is TGTGCCAGCAGCGTAGGACAGGGCCCCGGGGAGCTGTTTTTT. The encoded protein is CASSVGQGPGELFF. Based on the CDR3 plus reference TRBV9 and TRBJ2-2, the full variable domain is DSGVTQTPKHLITATGQRVTLRCSPRSGDLSVYWYQQSLDQGLQFLIQYYNGEERAKGNILERFSAQQFPDLHSELNLSSLELGDSALYFCASSVGQGPGELFFGEGSRLTVL.

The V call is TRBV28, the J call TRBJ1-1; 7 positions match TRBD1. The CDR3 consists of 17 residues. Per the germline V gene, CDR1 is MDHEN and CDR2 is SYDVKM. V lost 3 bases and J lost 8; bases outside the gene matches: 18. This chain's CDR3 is CASSFGPVETGEEEAFF. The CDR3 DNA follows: TGTGCCAGCAGTTTTGGGCCCGTGGAAACAGGGGAGGAAGAAGCTTTCTTT.

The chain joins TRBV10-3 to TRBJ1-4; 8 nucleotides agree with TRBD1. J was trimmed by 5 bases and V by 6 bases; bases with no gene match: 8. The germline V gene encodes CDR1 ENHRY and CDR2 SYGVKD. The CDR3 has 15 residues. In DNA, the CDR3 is TGTGCCATCAGCCCTACCGGGACAGGAAATGAAAAACTGTTTTTT. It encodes CAISPTGTGNEKLFF.

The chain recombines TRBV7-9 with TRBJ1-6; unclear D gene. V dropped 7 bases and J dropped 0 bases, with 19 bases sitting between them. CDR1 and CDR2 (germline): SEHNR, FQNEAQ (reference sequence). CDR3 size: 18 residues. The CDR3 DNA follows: TGTGCCAGCACCGGAGGCATTAATTCGAGCTCCTATAATTCACCCCTCCACTTT. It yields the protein CASTGGINSSSYNSPLHF.